The TCR beta chain under discussion was sequenced for a study of blood T cell repertoires in COVID-19. Overall study: COVID-19 samples collected from the United States, Italy and Spain covered acute and convalescent phases. Nucleic acid was either cDNA or gDNA, and it came from T cells, B-cell-depleted T cells, or PBMCs.

Study processing details: Estimates of nucleated cell counts were drawn from the amplification of reference gene primers. Profiled with immunoSEQ multiplex PCR; TCRdb holds only in-frame clones, not every one. V and J calls and clone size are as listed in that table; D and trimming were resolved from the DNA. The table records approximately 180,000 clones, 80% to 90% of them present only once. The sequence derives from a man in his 60s with acute or convalescent COVID-19. Sequenced input: peripheral blood.

DNA of the CDR3: TGTGCCAGCAGCCCGGGACAACTCCCTACCACAGATACGCAGTATTTT. Protein: CASSPGQLPTTDTQYF. J is TRBJ2-3 and V is TRBV12-1; no DNA check was done on the table's D call, TRBD1. TRBV12-1 has pseudogene status. CDR3 length equals 16 residues.